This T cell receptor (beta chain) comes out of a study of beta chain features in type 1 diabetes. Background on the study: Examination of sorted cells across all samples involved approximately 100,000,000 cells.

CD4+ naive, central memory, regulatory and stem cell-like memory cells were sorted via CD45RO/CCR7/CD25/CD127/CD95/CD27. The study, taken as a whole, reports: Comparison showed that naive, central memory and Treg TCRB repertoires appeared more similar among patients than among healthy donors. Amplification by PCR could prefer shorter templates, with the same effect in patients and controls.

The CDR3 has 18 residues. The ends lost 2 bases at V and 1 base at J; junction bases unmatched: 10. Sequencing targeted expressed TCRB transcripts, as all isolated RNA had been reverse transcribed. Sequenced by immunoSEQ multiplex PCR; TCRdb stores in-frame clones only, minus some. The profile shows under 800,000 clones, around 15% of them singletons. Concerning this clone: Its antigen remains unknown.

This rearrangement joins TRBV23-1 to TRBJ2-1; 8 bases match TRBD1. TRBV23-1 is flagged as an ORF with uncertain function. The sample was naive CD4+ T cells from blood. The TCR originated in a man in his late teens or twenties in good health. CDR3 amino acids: CASSQGGIGTGSYNEQFF. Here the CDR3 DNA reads TGCGCCAGCAGTCAAGGTGGAATCGGGACAGGTTCCTACAATGAGCAGTTCTTC.